Listed below are T cell receptor beta chains from one sample, sequenced in a study of CD8 T cells in Susac syndrome. MiXCR, applied by TCRdb to the immunoSEQ multiplex PCR reads, yields one record per CDR3 protein. The sample includes 53,000 or so distinct CDR3 sequences, 93% of them seen just once. Material: CD8+ T cells from PBMCs. The receptor source for this set is a human donor in good health. Each CDR3 is given with its conserved first and last residue.

J	V	CDR3
TRBJ2-1	TRBV28	CASSSGLALHNEQFF
TRBJ1-4	TRBV2	CASRPSGVGEKLFF
TRBJ2-7	TRBV12-3/TRBV12-4	CASSLAPGAYEQYF
TRBJ1-2	TRBV28	CASSLFGSSGGGYGYTF
TRBJ1-4	TRBV25-1	CASSHLQGIHEKLFF
TRBJ1-1	TRBV20-1	CSAESGGSLNTEAFF
TRBJ1-2	TRBV29-1	CSVGTGHGYTF
TRBJ2-1	TRBV24-1	CATESGNEQFF
TRBJ2-5	TRBV3-1	CASSQLETQYF
TRBJ2-3	TRBV20-1	CSAGGKLAGPTDTQYF
TRBJ2-1	TRBV7-2	CASSSSGVGGGYNEQFF
TRBJ2-3	TRBV7-9	CASSFHDSTDTQYF
TRBJ2-7	TRBV5-1	CASSLGQGGTYEQYF
TRBJ2-1	TRBV27	CASSSGTRAYNEQFF
TRBJ2-7	TRBV27	CASAPGVVNYEQYF
TRBJ2-7	TRBV20-1	CSAPLDGSYEQYF
TRBJ2-2	TRBV27	CASSLSRGRGNTGELFF
TRBJ1-2	TRBV11-1	CASSPATGERGYGYTF
TRBJ1-2	TRBV5-8	CASDDSNYGYTF
TRBJ1-5	TRBV2	CASIKGDSGNQPQHF
TRBJ2-7	TRBV3-1	CASSQEASYEQYF
TRBJ1-4	TRBV4-1	CASSQAPTGNNEKLFF
TRBJ2-7	TRBV28	CASSQEDRAEEQYF
TRBJ1-5	TRBV2	CASSGIDNQPQHF
TRBJ2-5	TRBV20-1	CSANPLGLETQYF
TRBJ2-7	TRBV29-1	CSVELGQVSYEQYF
TRBJ2-6	TRBV7-9	CASSLLQASSGANVLTF
TRBJ1-2	TRBV6-5	CASSRDRVPNYGYTF
TRBJ2-3	TRBV7-7	CASSLVGGDTQYF
TRBJ2-7	TRBV4-1	CASSQTGTGGYEQYF
TRBJ2-1	TRBV11-2	CASSSSSNEQFF
TRBJ2-7	TRBV14	CASSQDPQGAYEQYF
TRBJ2-1	TRBV2	CASSGRPEKNEQFF
TRBJ1-2	TRBV19	CASSIFTGNYGYTF
TRBJ2-5	TRBV18	CASSPPGGFAETQYF
TRBJ2-5	TRBV11-1	CASSLAPQFQETQYF
TRBJ2-5	TRBV7-8	CASSWGETQYF
TRBJ2-7	TRBV7-8	CASSPRTNEQYF
TRBJ2-5	TRBV3-1	CASSQELTSGRALQETQYF
TRBJ2-1	TRBV5-6	CASSLLPGAYNEHFF
TRBJ1-2	TRBV23-1	CASTSNEPPEGGRRIFSYGYTF
TRBJ1-4	TRBV4-1	CASTHWDGEGKLFF
TRBJ2-4	TRBV29-1	CSVETRTSNIQYF
TRBJ2-2	TRBV6-4	CASSAWKNTGELFF
TRBJ2-1	TRBV30	CAWSEGTNNNEQFF
TRBJ2-3	TRBV20-1	CSALAGGPDTQYF
TRBJ2-5	TRBV28	CASSLYSEETQYF